The 7 T cell receptor beta chains in this list originate from one sample, sequenced in a study of blood T cell repertoires in COVID-19 (TCRdb year 2020). The library was built by means of the immunoSEQ multiplex PCR assay. In TCRdb, the immuneACCESS table is reduced to in-frame sequences with V and J assigned. These tables do not hold every clone; where another copy was compared, an unresolved V gene accounts for under half, and the others remain unexplained. The sample includes about 300,000 clones, with just under 90% observed a single time. The ten largest make up 2.9% of the sample. Sample: PBMCs or T cells enriched from blood (not recorded which). These receptors all come from a woman in her forties or fifties who had been exposed to COVID-19.

The chain combines TRBV24-1 with TRBJ2-1, with D perhaps TRBD1 (6 bases). V was cut by 3 bases and J by 0 bases, with 11 bases left in between. Germline CDR1 KGHDR, CDR2 SFDVKD. The CDR3 is 16 amino acids. As DNA, the CDR3 is TGTGCCACCAGTGATCCCAGGGGCCACTCCTACAATGAGCAGTTCTTC. This encodes CATSDPRGHSYNEQFF.

This clone appeared a few times. The J gene is TRBJ1-4, the V gene TRBV2; 7 bases agree with TRBD1. The ends lost 6 bases at V and 5 bases at J; junction bases unmatched: 9. This CDR3 has 15 amino acids. The germline CDR1 and CDR2 sequences are SNHLY and FYNNEI. This CDR3 reads CASRQDRTLNEKLFF. CDR3 nucleotide sequence: TGTGCCAGCAGACAGGACAGGACCTTGAATGAAAAACTGTTTTTT. Complete variable domain (other parts from reference TRBV2 and TRBJ1-4): EPEVTQTPSHQVTQMGQEVILRCVPISNHLYFYWYRQILGQKVEFLVSFYNNEISEKSEIFDDQFSVERPDGSNFTLKIRSTKLEDSAMYFCASRQDRTLNEKLFFGSGTQLSVL.

The J gene is TRBJ2-1, the V gene TRBV28, with 10 bases lining up with TRBD2. V shed 3 bases and J 3 bases; nucleotides not matched to a gene: 11. Germline V gene data show CDR1 as MDHEN and CDR2 as SYDVKM. The CDR3 totals 18 residues. The CDR3 DNA follows: TGTGCCAGCAGTTTCTCCAGCGGGGGGGCCATAGGCTACAATGAGCAGTTCTTC. Amino acid sequence: CASSFSSGGAIGYNEQFF.

This chain joins TRBV3-1 (or the pseudogene TRBV3-2) and TRBJ2-2; D gene uncertain. From germline, CDR1 is LGHDT and CDR2 YNNKEL (reference sequence). This CDR3 spans 14 amino acids. With 4 bases removed from V and 0 bases from J, the gap between germline ends came to 6 bases. The CDR3 DNA is TGTGCCAGCAGCCCTAGGACGAACACCGGGGAGCTGTTTTTT. Protein product: CASSPRTNTGELFF.

The V call is TRBV28, the J call TRBJ2-7, with 10 bases aligning to TRBD2. This CDR3 has 20 residues. In germline, CDR1 is MDHEN, CDR2 SYDVKM. Trimming took 5 bases from V and 0 from J; bases not matched to a gene: 19. The CDR3 coding sequence is TGTGCCAGCAGTACCGCAAGGGTTAGCGGGGGGATAAGCTTCTCCTACGAGCAGTACTTC. This translates into CASSTARVSGGISFSYEQYF.

This clone was recorded once. The chain employs TRBV7-2 and TRBJ1-4; the D is unclear. The V end lost 1 base, the J end lost 8 bases, and 11 bases lay between the germline ends. In germline, CDR1 is SGHTA, CDR2 FQGNSA. The CDR3 length is 14 residues. The CDR3 DNA sequence: TGTGCCAGCAGCTTAGGTTTGGCAGTCGAAAAACTGTTTTTT. It codes for CASSLGLAVEKLFF.

The chain couples TRBV5-1 to TRBJ2-1; TRBD2 aligns across 10 bases. V shed 4 bases and J 8 bases; nucleotides not matched to a gene: 9. Germline-derived CDR1 and CDR2 are SGHRS and YFSETQ. The CDR3 has 15 residues. CDR3 amino acids: CASSPQRGGYDEQFF. CDR3 in DNA: TGCGCCAGCAGCCCGCAGCGGGGGGGTTACGATGAGCAGTTCTTC.